The 5 T cell receptor beta chains below were found in one sample sequenced in a study of T-cell memory formation after mild COVID-19. MiXCR was run by TCRdb on the 5' RACE reads, yielding one entry per CDR3 protein. The sample lists about 250,000 distinct CDR3 sequences, about 15% seen once, with 3.5% in the top ten. Sequences were obtained from PBMCs or a T cell subset sorted from them (not recorded which). The receptors here all came from a man aged 18 to 29 who had mild COVID-19 (a few samples of this study predate the infection). Cell type and time point are not known.

V gene TRBV7-6 combines with J gene TRBJ2-3; the D call may be TRBD1 or TRBD2 (5 bases each). CDR1 is SGHVS and CDR2 is FNYEAQ in the germline V gene. This CDR3 comprises 12 residues. The V end was cut by 4 bases, the J end by 9 bases, with 11 bases between. Written as DNA, the CDR3 is TGTGCCAGCAGCTATTCCGGGACGACGCAGTATTTT. Translated, it gives CASSYSGTTQYF. Using reference TRBV7-6 and TRBJ2-3 for the parts outside the CDR3, the full variable domain is GAGVSQSPRYKVTKRGQDVALRCDPISGHVSLYWYRQALGQGPEFLTYFNYEAQQDKSGLPNDRFSAERPEGSISTLTIQRTEQRDSAMYRCASSYSGTTQYFGPGTRLTVL.

This clonotype was recorded a few times. The chain is built from TRBV12-3 or TRBV12-4 and TRBJ2-3; D may be TRBD2 (6 bases). The CDR3 consists of 15 residues. V dropped 6 bases and J dropped 1 base, with 14 bases sitting between them. This CDR3 reads CASSRGLARTDTQYF. CDR3 DNA sequence: TGTGCCAGCAGCCGGGGACTCGCTCGCACAGATACGCAGTATTTT.

The chain's CDR3 is CASSSQGRSDTQYF. The CDR3 DNA follows: TGTGCCAGCAGTTCACAGGGGAGATCAGATACGCAGTATTTT. The chain joins TRBV2 to TRBJ2-3, with 7 bases matching TRBD1. The trim removed 5 bases at V and 4 bases at J, leaving 6 bases unmatched. In germline, CDR1 is SNHLY, CDR2 FYNNEI. The CDR3 runs 14 residues.

CDR3 region: CAWSGTEPFREQYF. CDR3 sequence (DNA): TGTGCCTGGAGTGGGACCGAACCCTTCAGAGAGCAGTACTTC. The chain is built from TRBV30 and TRBJ2-7, with D unclear. CDR3 length: 14 amino acids. With 1 base removed from V and 7 bases from J, the gap between germline ends came to 17 bases. CDR1 GTSNPN and CDR2 SVGIG come from the germline V gene (reference sequence).

This clonotype came up a few times. This chain joins TRBV2 and TRBJ2-1; TRBD2 aligns across 8 bases. The length of the CDR3 is 16 residues. With 1 base clipped from V and 4 bases from J, the junction kept 6 bases outside the gene matches. From germline, CDR1 is SNHLY and CDR2 FYNNEI. CDR3 sequence: CASSEVWRGAYNEQFF. The CDR3 nucleotides read TGTGCCAGCAGTGAAGTATGGCGGGGGGCATACAATGAGCAGTTCTTC.